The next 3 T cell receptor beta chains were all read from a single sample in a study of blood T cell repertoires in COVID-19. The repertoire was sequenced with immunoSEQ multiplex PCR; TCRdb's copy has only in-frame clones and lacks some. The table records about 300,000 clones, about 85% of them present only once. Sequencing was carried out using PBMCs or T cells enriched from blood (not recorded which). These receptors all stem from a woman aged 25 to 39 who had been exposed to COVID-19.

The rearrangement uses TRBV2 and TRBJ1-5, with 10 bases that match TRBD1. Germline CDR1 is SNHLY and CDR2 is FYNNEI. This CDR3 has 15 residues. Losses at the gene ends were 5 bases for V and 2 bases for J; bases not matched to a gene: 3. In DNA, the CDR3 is TGTGCCAGCAGTCAGGACAGGGGGGGCAATCAGCCCCAGCATTTT. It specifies CASSQDRGGNQPQHF.

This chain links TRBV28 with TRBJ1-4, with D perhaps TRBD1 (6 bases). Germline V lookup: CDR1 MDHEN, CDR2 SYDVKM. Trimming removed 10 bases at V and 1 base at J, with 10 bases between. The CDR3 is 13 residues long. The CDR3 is CATTGKTNEKLFF. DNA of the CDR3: TGTGCCACCACAGGGAAAACTAATGAAAAACTGTTTTTT.

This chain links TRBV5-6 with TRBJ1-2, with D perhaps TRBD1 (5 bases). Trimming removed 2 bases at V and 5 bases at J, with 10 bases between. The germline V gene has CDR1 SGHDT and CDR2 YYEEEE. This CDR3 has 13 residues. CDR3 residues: CASSFQGGYGYTF. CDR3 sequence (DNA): TGTGCCAGCAGCTTCCAGGGAGGGTATGGCTACACCTTC.